This T cell receptor beta chain is from a study of T cells in Graves' hyperthyroidism and ophthalmopathy. General study points: Separating ophthalmopathy from stable hyperthyroidism was achieved by a 13 V-J model.

The sample holds a few counts of this clonotype. The antigen is unknown. Investigators excluded patients with uncontrolled infection, other autoimmune disease, pregnancy or lactation. CDR1 and CDR2 from the germline V gene are LNHDA and SQIVND (reference sequence). Unmatched junction bases numbered 9, after V lost 5 bases and J lost 2 bases. There are 16 residues in the CDR3. TCR beta CDR3 regions were amplified from RNA. The primer set for the first-round RT-PCR of the TCR CDR3 was HTBI. One entry per CDR3 protein, called by TCRdb with MiXCR from the multiplex PCR reads. The table has 650,000 to 700,000 distinct CDR3 sequences, 17% seen once.

The rearrangement links TRBV19 to TRBJ2-7, with TRBD1 identical over 10 bases. The sequenced sample consisted of blood. The receptor was isolated from a man aged 45-65 years with Graves' hyperthyroidism. The DNA of the CDR3 is TGTGCCAGTAGTTCGACGGGACAGGGGAACCCCTACGAGCAGTACTTC. It is translated as CASSSTGQGNPYEQYF.